Described below is a single T cell receptor beta chain sequence and its context. Sequencing used immunoSEQ multiplex PCR; TCRdb keeps in-frame clones, though not all of them. The table records some 53,000 clones, roughly nine tenths of them present only once. This entry comes from a study of blood T cell repertoires in COVID-19. With 4 bases clipped from V and 2 bases from J, the junction kept 6 bases outside the gene matches. Germline loops: CDR1 SGDLS, CDR2 YYNGEE. The CDR3 is 15 amino acids. The receptor's source is a man aged 55 to 70 with active COVID-19. Sample: peripheral blood. V and J are TRBV9 and TRBJ2-7, with 10 positions matching TRBD2. In DNA form, the CDR3 reads TGTGCCAGCAGCCCAGTAAGCGGGAGGGCCTACGAGCAGTACTTC. Amino acid sequence: CASSPVSGRAYEQYF.